Below, 26 T cell receptor beta chains from the same sample are listed, as sequenced in a study of blood T cell repertoires in COVID-19. Assay used: immunoSEQ multiplex PCR; TCRdb lists only in-frame clones, some missing. The profile shows 140,000 or so clones, over 70% of them singletons. Sample: peripheral blood. The source is a woman aged 55-70 years with acute or convalescent COVID-19.

The chain recombines TRBV6-5 with TRBJ1-6; possible D gene TRBD1, 6 bases. V lost 10 bases and J lost 7, with 17 bases in between. Germline CDR1 reads MNHEY; CDR2 reads SVGAGI. The CDR3 runs 14 residues. CDR3 loop: CATRPGQRNSPLHF. CDR3 DNA sequence: TGTGCCACCAGACCGGGACAACGGAATTCACCCCTCCACTTT.

V is TRBV27 and J is TRBJ1-2; TRBD1 matches at 7 bases. CDR1 is MNHEY and CDR2 is SMNVEV in the germline V gene (reference sequence). Trimming removed 6 bases from V and 4 bases from J; junction bases left unmatched: 2. The CDR3 covers 12 residues. For the CDR3, the DNA is TGTGCCAGCAGCAGGGGGTTCTATGGCTACACCTTC. Residues: CASSRGFYGYTF.

This clone was found many times. The V gene is TRBV3-1 (or the pseudogene TRBV3-2), the J gene TRBJ1-2, with D perhaps matching TRBD1 (6 bases). The V gene's germline CDR1 is LGHDT and CDR2 YNNKEL (reference sequence). Trimming took 2 bases from V and 4 from J, leaving 8 bases between them. The CDR3 runs 13 residues. Here the CDR3 reads CASSQSGVYGYTF. DNA for the CDR3: TGTGCCAGCAGCCAATCAGGGGTCTATGGCTACACCTTC.

The sample holds a few counts of this clone. The V gene is TRBV27, the J gene TRBJ2-5; no definite D call. The V and J ends lost 5 bases and 4 bases respectively, with 11 bases between them. Germline CDR1 MNHEY, CDR2 SMNVEV (reference sequence). There are 13 residues in the CDR3. This CDR3 reads CASSDNNIETQYF. The CDR3 DNA reads as TGTGCCAGCAGTGACAATAATATAGAGACCCAGTACTTC.

V is TRBV6-5 and J is TRBJ2-6; D call uncertain. V lost 6 bases to trimming and J lost 0 bases, with 6 bases between them. CDR3 length equals 14 residues. Germline V gene lookup returns CDR1 MNHEY and CDR2 SVGAGI. This CDR3 is CASRTGSGANVLTF. The CDR3 nucleotides are TGTGCCAGCAGGACTGGCTCTGGGGCCAACGTCCTGACTTTC.

The chain has TRBV6-6 and TRBJ2-1; D not resolved. Germline V gene lookup returns CDR1 MNHNY and CDR2 SVGAGI (reference sequence). Trimming cost V 1 base and J 4 bases, with 11 bases left between them. The CDR3 has 15 residues. The CDR3 here is CASSYYQTLYNEQFF. The CDR3 bases are TGTGCCAGCAGTTACTACCAGACATTATACAATGAGCAGTTCTTC.

V is TRBV27 and J is TRBJ1-6, with 8 bases that match TRBD1. The J segment lost 7 bases and the V segment lost 5 bases, leaving 7 bases of the junction unmatched. Germline-derived CDR1 and CDR2 are MNHEY and SMNVEV (reference sequence). The CDR3 is made up of 15 amino acids. The CDR3 DNA follows: TGTGCCAGCAGTCAGACAGGGGTGGAGAATTCACCCCTCCACTTT. The encoded protein is CASSQTGVENSPLHF.

This clone appeared once. This rearrangement joins TRBV6-6 to TRBJ2-1; 8 bases align to TRBD1. The CDR3 runs to 18 residues. J lost 5 bases, V lost 6 bases, and 18 bases had no gene match. The germline V gene encodes CDR1 MNHNY and CDR2 SVGAGI (reference sequence). The CDR3 spells CASSRFQGAVGVNNEQFF. In nucleotides, the CDR3 is TGTGCCAGCAGCCGATTTCAGGGGGCCGTAGGGGTGAACAATGAGCAGTTCTTC.

This chain connects TRBV3-1 (or the pseudogene TRBV3-2) to TRBJ2-7; the D is unclear. CDR3 length: 13 residues. Between the trimmed V and J ends, which lost 4 bases and 1 base, there was a span of 8 bases. Germline lookup yields CDR1 LGHDT and CDR2 YNNKEL (reference sequence). The CDR3, as DNA: TGTGCCAGCAGCCCCGGTATTTCCTACGAGCAGTACTTC. It codes for CASSPGISYEQYF.

The chain combines TRBV28 with TRBJ2-7, with 7 positions matching TRBD2. The CDR3 is made up of 16 amino acids. The germline V gene encodes CDR1 MDHEN and CDR2 SYDVKM. V trimming: 2 bases; J trimming: 4 bases; junction bases outside the gene matches: 11. CDR3 in DNA: TGTGCCAGCAGTTTAGGATTTTCGGGGGGATCTTACGAGCAGTACTTC. Amino acids: CASSLGFSGGSYEQYF. The entire variable domain, with the rest obtained from reference TRBV28 and TRBJ2-7, is as follows: DVKVTQSSRYLVKRTGEKVFLECVQDMDHENMFWYRQDPGLGLRLIYFSYDVKMKEKGDIPEGYSVSREKKERFSLILESASTNQTSMYLCASSLGFSGGSYEQYFGPGTRLTVT.

The sample holds a few counts of this clone. V gene TRBV6-5 combines with J gene TRBJ2-7, with 10 positions matching TRBD2. Germline-derived CDR1 and CDR2 are MNHEY and SVGAGI. The CDR3 length is 14 residues. V lost 6 bases and J lost 2; bases outside the gene matches: 4. CDR3 sequence: CASSQAGGPYEQYF. CDR3 nucleotides: TGTGCCAGCAGCCAAGCGGGAGGGCCCTACGAGCAGTACTTC.

The genes are TRBV5-6 and TRBJ1-1; D gene uncertain. Trimming took off 4 bases at V and 0 bases at J, with 16 bases between the two ends. CDR1 SGHDT and CDR2 YYEEEE come from the germline V gene. The CDR3 runs to 16 residues. DNA of the CDR3: TGTGCCAGCAGCGCGTTGAGGGCAGCGATGAACACTGAAGCTTTCTTT. Its protein product is CASSALRAAMNTEAFF.

The rearrangement joins TRBV28 to TRBJ1-1, with TRBD1 identical over 8 bases. The V segment lost 2 bases and the J segment 5 bases; nucleotides outside the gene matches: 7. Germline V lookup: CDR1 MDHEN, CDR2 SYDVKM. This CDR3 spans 15 amino acids. The CDR3 loop is CASSLAGQGGTEAFF. For the CDR3, the DNA is TGTGCCAGCAGTTTAGCAGGACAGGGTGGAACTGAAGCTTTCTTT. Full variable domain (remainder filled in from reference TRBV28 and TRBJ1-1): DVKVTQSSRYLVKRTGEKVFLECVQDMDHENMFWYRQDPGLGLRLIYFSYDVKMKEKGDIPEGYSVSREKKERFSLILESASTNQTSMYLCASSLAGQGGTEAFFGQGTRLTVV.

This sequence joins TRBV7-6 and TRBJ2-1; D gene ambiguous. Germline values: CDR1 SGHVS, CDR2 FNYEAQ. CDR3 length equals 13 residues. With 2 bases removed from V and 6 bases from J, the gap between germline ends came to 8 bases. The CDR3 here is CASSLLPSNEQFF. The CDR3 nucleotides read TGTGCCAGCAGCTTACTCCCGTCCAATGAGCAGTTCTTC.

This clone was picked up a small number of times. The rearrangement uses TRBV24-1 and TRBJ2-3; D gene uncertain. The germline V gene encodes CDR1 KGHDR and CDR2 SFDVKD. V was shortened by 5 bases and J by 6 bases, with 11 bases between the two germline ends. The CDR3 runs to 13 residues. The CDR3 nucleotides read TGTGCCACCAGTGCCGAGTTTTCCGATACGCAGTATTTT. This sequence encodes CATSAEFSDTQYF.

The chain joins TRBV7-9 to TRBJ2-6; no reliable D call. This CDR3 is built from 14 residues. The ends were cut back, 4 bases at V and 1 base at J, with 5 bases in the middle. Germline CDR1 reads SEHNR; CDR2 reads FQNEAQ (reference sequence). CDR3 bases: TGTGCCAGCAGCTCGTTTTCTGGGGCCAACGTCCTGACTTTC. It translates to CASSSFSGANVLTF.

This chain joins TRBV15 and TRBJ2-3; 8 nucleotides align to TRBD2. From germline, CDR1 is LNHNV and CDR2 YYDKDF (reference sequence). The CDR3 is made up of 13 amino acids. V dropped 5 bases and J dropped 4; count of bases not matched to a gene: 2. The DNA for the CDR3 is TGTGCCACCAGCCCGGGAGGGTCAGATACGCAGTATTTT. Translating gives CATSPGGSDTQYF.

The V gene is TRBV5-6, the J gene TRBJ1-2; D is perhaps TRBD1 (5 bases). Per germline, CDR1 SGHDT and CDR2 YYEEEE. V gave up 0 bases and J gave up 8 bases, with 11 bases separating them. This CDR3 has 13 residues. CDR3 DNA: TGTGCCAGCAGCTTGGAGGGGATTCGGGGCTACACCTTC. It translates to CASSLEGIRGYTF.

This clone was seen only a few times. The chain couples TRBV24-1 to TRBJ2-2; 10 bases align to TRBD2. J gave up 8 bases and V 8 bases, and 10 bases lay outside the gene matches. CDR1 and CDR2 from the germline V gene are KGHDR and SFDVKD. This CDR3 comprises 15 residues. The CDR3 sequence: CATKAGGPFTGELFF. DNA of the CDR3: TGTGCCACCAAAGCGGGAGGGCCTTTCACGGGGGAGCTGTTTTTT.

The chain employs TRBV7-2 and TRBJ2-5; the D gene is possibly TRBD2 (5 bases). The length of the CDR3 is 11 residues. Germline V CDR1 and CDR2: SGHTA, FQGNSA. V gave up 11 bases and J gave up 1 base, with 8 bases separating them. CDR3 in DNA: TGTGCCGGGGAGCGCCAAGAGACCCAGTACTTC. Protein sequence: CAGERQETQYF.

The chain joins TRBV6-5 to TRBJ1-3; D is ambiguous. Trimming took off 7 bases at V and 1 base at J, with 14 bases between the two ends. Germline loops: CDR1 MNHEY, CDR2 SVGAGI. The CDR3 covers 15 residues. Here the CDR3 DNA reads TGTGCCAGCATCCCCGAACAATGGTCTGGAAACACCATATATTTT. Translation gives CASIPEQWSGNTIYF.

V and J are TRBV28 and TRBJ1-1, with 7 bases identical to TRBD1. V trimming: 5 bases; J trimming: 0 bases; junction bases outside the gene matches: 3. Per germline, CDR1 MDHEN and CDR2 SYDVKM. CDR3 length equals 14 residues. CDR3 residues: CASSAGQMNTEAFF. CDR3 in DNA: TGTGCCAGCAGTGCGGGACAGATGAACACTGAAGCTTTCTTT.

The chain couples TRBV11-2 to TRBJ1-2, with TRBD1 matching over 8 bases. The CDR3 contains 15 residues. CDR1 and CDR2 (germline): SGHAT, FQNNGV. Germline trimming cut 0 bases from V and 7 bases from J; bases unmatched to any gene: 7. The CDR3 loop reads CASSLDRTGSGGYTF. The DNA of the CDR3 is TGTGCCAGCAGCTTAGACAGGACAGGGAGCGGTGGCTACACCTTC.

This chain joins TRBV24-1 and TRBJ2-1; D gene ambiguous. This CDR3 region has 14 residues. The V end was cut by 9 bases, the J end by 1 base, with 12 bases between. Germline V CDR1 and CDR2: KGHDR, SFDVKD. The CDR3 reads CATAPSGSYNEQFF. CDR3 DNA: TGTGCCACCGCCCCGTCGGGTTCCTACAATGAGCAGTTCTTC.

This clone appeared once. The chain uses TRBV7-2 and TRBJ2-7, with 9 positions matching TRBD2. The trim removed 0 bases at V and 0 bases at J, leaving 0 bases unmatched. Germline CDR1 SGHTA, CDR2 FQGNSA. CDR3 length: 15 amino acids. CDR3 bases: TGTGCCAGCAGCTTAGCGGGACTAGCCTCCTACGAGCAGTACTTC. Residues: CASSLAGLASYEQYF.

This clone was detected a few times. The chain has TRBV6-5 and TRBJ1-2; 7 bases map to TRBD1. CDR3 length equals 14 residues. Germline trimming cut 5 bases from V and 4 bases from J; bases unmatched to any gene: 7. Germline V gene data show CDR1 as MNHEY and CDR2 as SVGAGI. CDR3 amino acids: CASSRQGSGYGYTF. The CDR3 DNA reads TGTGCCAGCAGTAGACAGGGCTCGGGCTATGGCTACACCTTC.